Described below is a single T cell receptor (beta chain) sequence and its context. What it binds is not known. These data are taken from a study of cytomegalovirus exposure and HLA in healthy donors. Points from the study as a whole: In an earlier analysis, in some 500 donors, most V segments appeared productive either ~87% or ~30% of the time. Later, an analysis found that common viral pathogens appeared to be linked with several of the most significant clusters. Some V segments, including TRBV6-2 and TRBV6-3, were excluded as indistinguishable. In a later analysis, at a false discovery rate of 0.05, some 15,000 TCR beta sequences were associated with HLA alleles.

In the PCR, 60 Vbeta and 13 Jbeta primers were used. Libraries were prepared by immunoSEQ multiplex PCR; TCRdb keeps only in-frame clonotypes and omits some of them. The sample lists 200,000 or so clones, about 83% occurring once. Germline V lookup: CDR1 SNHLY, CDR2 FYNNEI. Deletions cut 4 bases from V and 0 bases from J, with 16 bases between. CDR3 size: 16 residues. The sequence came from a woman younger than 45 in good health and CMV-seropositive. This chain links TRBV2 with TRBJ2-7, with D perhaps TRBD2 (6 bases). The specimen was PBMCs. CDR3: CASSVHRDLISYEQYF. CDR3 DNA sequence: TGTGCCAGCAGTGTGCACCGGGACTTGATCTCCTACGAGCAGTACTTC. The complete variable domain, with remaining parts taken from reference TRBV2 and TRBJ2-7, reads EPEVTQTPSHQVTQMGQEVILRCVPISNHLYFYWYRQILGQKVEFLVSFYNNEISEKSEIFDDQFSVERPDGSNFTLKIRSTKLEDSAMYFCASSVHRDLISYEQYFGPGTRLTVT.